These 24 T cell receptor beta chains originate from one sample sequenced in a study of blood T cell repertoires in COVID-19. TCRdb keeps only in-frame clones here, not all; method: immunoSEQ multiplex PCR. The table has over 400,000 clones, about nine tenths seen once; the top ten hold over 1.3%. Sequencing used peripheral blood. The receptors derive from a woman aged 25 to 39 with active or convalescent COVID-19.

The rearrangement links TRBV5-4 to TRBJ1-6, with D possibly TRBD1 on 6 matching bases. V was shortened by 6 bases and J by 7 bases, with 17 bases between the two germline ends. Per germline, CDR1 SGHNT and CDR2 YYREEE (reference sequence). This CDR3 has 15 residues. CDR3 DNA: TGTGCCAGCAATGACCTGAGGACAGTCAATTCACCCCTCCACTTT. This codes for CASNDLRTVNSPLHF.

This chain joins TRBV19 and TRBJ2-1; 11 nucleotides match TRBD2. The CDR3 consists of 16 residues. V lost 6 bases and J lost 6; bases outside the gene matches: 10. The germline V gene encodes CDR1 LNHDA and CDR2 SQIVND (reference sequence). The CDR3, as DNA: TGTGCCAGTAGATCTAGCGGGAGGAGTTTCTCCAATGAGCAGTTCTTC. This codes for CASRSSGRSFSNEQFF.

The CDR3 bases are TGTGCCAGCAGTGTTGCGGGAGATAGCAATCAGCCCCAGCATTTT. Protein: CASSVAGDSNQPQHF. The rearrangement uses TRBV25-1 and TRBJ1-5; D unclear. With 4 bases removed from V and 0 bases from J, the gap between germline ends came to 10 bases. Per the germline V gene, CDR1 is MGHDK and CDR2 is SYGVNS. The CDR3 length is 15 residues.

The chain couples TRBV18 to TRBJ2-3; D not certain. Germline V gene sequence: CDR1 KGHSH, CDR2 LQKENI. V was clipped by 0 bases and J by 0 bases, with 4 bases between them. The CDR3 is made up of 14 amino acids. CDR3 sequence reads: CASSPPPSTDTQYF. DNA of the CDR3: TGTGCCAGCTCACCACCTCCTAGCACAGATACGCAGTATTTT.

This sequence joins TRBV25-1 and TRBJ2-2; a weak D match, TRBD2 (5 bases). The V gene's germline CDR1 is MGHDK and CDR2 SYGVNS. The CDR3 has 15 residues. Trimming removed 3 bases at V and 5 bases at J, with 13 bases between. CDR3 in amino acids: CASSEAGLVTGELFF. CDR3 DNA sequence: TGTGCCAGCAGTGAGGCGGGCCTGGTAACCGGGGAGCTGTTTTTT.

J is TRBJ1-4 and V is TRBV18; TRBD1 matches at 8 bases. The germline V gene has CDR1 KGHSH and CDR2 LQKENI. The ends lost 0 bases at V and 5 bases at J; junction bases unmatched: 2. CDR3 size: 15 residues. CDR3 amino acids: CASSPPDRGNEKLFF. The CDR3, as DNA: TGTGCCAGCTCACCACCCGACAGGGGAAATGAAAAACTGTTTTTT.

The V call is TRBV28, the J call TRBJ2-5; D not certain. Trimming stripped 2 bases from V and 2 bases from J, with 6 bases between. CDR3 length: 13 amino acids. Germline V gene data show CDR1 as MDHEN and CDR2 as SYDVKM. CDR3 region: CASSLGSQETQYF. As DNA, the CDR3 is TGTGCCAGCAGTTTAGGCAGTCAAGAGACCCAGTACTTC. The variable domain in full, completed from reference TRBV28 and TRBJ2-5, reads DVKVTQSSRYLVKRTGEKVFLECVQDMDHENMFWYRQDPGLGLRLIYFSYDVKMKEKGDIPEGYSVSREKKERFSLILESASTNQTSMYLCASSLGSQETQYFGPGTRLLVL.

This clone came up once. This chain connects TRBV15 to TRBJ2-6, with TRBD1 matching over 10 bases. V was clipped by 5 bases and J by 0 bases; unmatched bases: 10. CDR1 and CDR2 from the germline V gene are LNHNV and YYDKDF (reference sequence). This CDR3 spans 19 amino acids. The CDR3, as DNA: TGTGCCACCAGCGGACAGCCGGGACAGGGGTTCTCTGGGGCCAACGTCCTGACTTTC. Translating gives CATSGQPGQGFSGANVLTF.

This clone has more than one count but fewer than ten. This sequence joins TRBV4-2 and TRBJ2-7, with no clear D. The CDR3 has 15 residues. CDR1 and CDR2 (germline): LGHNA, YNFKEQ. V lost 1 base to trimming and J lost 3 bases, with 13 bases between them. CDR3 nucleotides: TGTGCCAGCAGCCAAGGCGGCCCCGCCCTCTACGAGCAGTACTTC. Translated: CASSQGGPALYEQYF.

The chain couples TRBV10-3 to TRBJ1-2; 8 bases match TRBD1. After removal of 7 bases from V and 4 bases from J, the junction contained 14 bases not matched to a gene. CDR3 length: 16 amino acids. Germline assignment: CDR1 ENHRY and CDR2 SYGVKD. The CDR3 sequence: CAITSTGDRSIYGYTF. The CDR3 DNA reads as TGTGCCATCACCTCGACAGGGGATCGGAGTATCTATGGCTACACCTTC.

The chain couples TRBV11-2 to TRBJ1-4, with 7 bases matching TRBD1. Germline V gives CDR1 SGHAT, CDR2 FQNNGV. Germline trimming cut 5 bases from V and 5 bases from J; bases unmatched to any gene: 2. CDR3 length equals 13 residues. CDR3 in DNA: TGTGCCAGCAGCGTGACAGGGAATGAAAAACTGTTTTTT. Its protein is CASSVTGNEKLFF.

The sample holds a few counts of this clone. The rearrangement links TRBV11-3 to TRBJ2-7; 8 positions agree with TRBD2. Losses at the gene ends were 3 bases for V and 3 bases for J; bases not matched to a gene: 7. Germline lookup yields CDR1 SGHNT and CDR2 YENEEA. The CDR3 is 15 amino acids. CDR3 nucleotides: TGTGCCAGCAGCTTTATGGCGGGAGGCGACTACGAGCAGTACTTC. This sequence encodes CASSFMAGGDYEQYF.

The genes are TRBV13 and TRBJ2-7; no clear D gene. Germline CDR1 is PRHDT and CDR2 is FYEKMQ (reference sequence). There are 13 residues in the CDR3. V was pared by 5 bases and J by 0 bases, with 8 bases between. CDR3: CASSPPSSYEQYF. In DNA form, the CDR3 reads TGTGCCAGCAGCCCTCCTAGCTCCTACGAGCAGTACTTC.

The chain recombines TRBV10-1 with TRBJ1-3; possible D gene TRBD1, 6 bases. Trimming stripped 7 bases from V and 2 bases from J, with 12 bases between. The germline V gene encodes CDR1 WNHNN and CDR2 SYGVQD (reference sequence). CDR3 length: 14 amino acids. CDR3 DNA sequence: TGCGCCAGCACCGGACAGACCACTGGAAACACCATATATTTT. Its translation is CASTGQTTGNTIYF.

This rearrangement joins TRBV10-3 to TRBJ2-7; 14 bases line up with TRBD2. CDR1 ENHRY and CDR2 SYGVKD come from the germline V gene. There are 17 residues in the CDR3. J lost 4 bases, V lost 5 bases, and 10 bases had no gene match. CDR3 coding DNA: TGTGCCATCAGTATTGGGACTAGCGGGAGTGGTGGATACGAGCAGTACTTC. It is translated as CAISIGTSGSGGYEQYF.

The V and J genes are TRBV6-5 and TRBJ2-3; D gene ambiguous. The CDR3 contains 13 residues. Per the germline V gene, CDR1 is MNHEY and CDR2 is SVGAGI. Trimming shortened V by 2 bases and J by 3 bases, and 6 bases separated the two germline ends. Here the CDR3 reads CASSYTRTDTQYF. CDR3 in DNA: TGTGCCAGCAGTTACACGCGGACAGATACGCAGTATTTT.

The rearrangement uses TRBV5-1 and TRBJ2-7; 8 bases fit TRBD1. CDR1 and CDR2 (germline): SGHRS, YFSETQ. Trimming took 4 bases from V and 4 from J; bases not matched to a gene: 7. This CDR3 has 14 amino acids. In DNA, the CDR3 is TGCGCCAGCAGCCTGGGACAGGCACAGTACGAGCAGTACTTC. This translates into CASSLGQAQYEQYF.

This chain connects TRBV18 to TRBJ1-4; D remains unclear. The V end lost 6 bases, the J end lost 0 bases, and 11 bases lay between the germline ends. This CDR3 comprises 15 residues. CDR1 and CDR2 (germline): KGHSH, LQKENI. The CDR3 DNA is TGTGCCAGCTCCCTAGCAGGCGCAACTAATGAAAAACTGTTTTTT. As protein: CASSLAGATNEKLFF.

The chain employs TRBV5-6 and TRBJ2-7, with 12 nucleotides matching TRBD1. With V trimmed by 5 bases and J by 0 bases, 6 bases remained unmatched. This CDR3 is built from 16 residues. Germline V CDR1 and CDR2: SGHDT, YYEEEE. CDR3 protein: CASRRDRGLFSYEQYF. Written as DNA, the CDR3 is TGTGCCAGCAGAAGGGACAGGGGGCTGTTCTCCTACGAGCAGTACTTC.

The chain carries TRBV12-3 or TRBV12-4 and TRBJ2-7; perhaps TRBD2 as D (6 bases). CDR3 length: 12 residues. Trimming stripped 3 bases from V and 6 bases from J, with 9 bases between. In DNA form, the CDR3 reads TGTGCCAGCAGTTTGTGGGGAGGCGAGCAGTACTTC. It codes for CASSLWGGEQYF.

This clone was seen only a few times. The DNA of the CDR3 is TGCGCCAGCAGTTCGGCCCACAGGGGGAACACTGAAGCTTTCTTT. Protein sequence: CASSSAHRGNTEAFF. The V and J genes are TRBV10-2 and TRBJ1-1, with 7 positions matching TRBD1. The junction had 7 bases not matched to a gene; V was cut back by 5 bases and J by 1 base. The CDR3 runs 15 residues. In germline, CDR1 is WSHSY, CDR2 SAAADI.

The rearrangement uses TRBV7-8 and TRBJ1-2; TRBD1 matches at 10 bases. The CDR3 extends over 14 amino acids. Looked up from germline, CDR1 is SGHVS and CDR2 is FQNEAQ. Trimming cost V 0 bases and J 8 bases; bases outside gene matches: 3. In nucleotides, the CDR3 is TGTGCCAGCAGCTTAGCGGGGACAGGGGCCGGCTACACCTTC. Amino acids: CASSLAGTGAGYTF.

V and J are TRBV5-1 and TRBJ2-5; 10 bases line up with TRBD2. Germline trimming cut 0 bases from V and 3 bases from J; bases unmatched to any gene: 20. This CDR3 is 21 amino acids long. Germline V gives CDR1 SGHRS, CDR2 YFSETQ. The chain's CDR3 is CASSLGPRSGGAFSIEETQYF. The CDR3 DNA reads as TGCGCCAGCAGCTTGGGCCCCAGGAGCGGGGGGGCATTTTCGATAGAAGAGACCCAGTACTTC.

As regards this clone: Other DNA sequences in the sample encode the same CDR3. The V and J genes are TRBV10-3 and TRBJ1-2; D is unresolved. V lost 2 bases, J lost 3 bases, and 10 bases lay in between. The CDR3 sequence is 14 residues long. Germline V gives CDR1 ENHRY, CDR2 SYGVKD. CDR3 sequence: CAISESGGDYGYTF. CDR3 DNA: TGTGCCATCAGTGAGAGCGGCGGGGACTATGGCTACACCTTC.